These 25 T cell receptor beta chains share one sample of origin, sequenced in a study of cytomegalovirus exposure and HLA in healthy donors. Both 60 Vbeta primers and 13 Jbeta primers went into the PCR. TCRdb's table, derived via immunoSEQ multiplex PCR, lists solely in-frame clones and lacks some. The data contain 120,000 to 150,000 clones, 75% to 80% of them seen just once; the ten biggest clones take up about 0.66%. The sequencing input was PBMCs. These receptors all come from a male donor in good health and CMV-seronegative.

The gene calls are TRBV6-5 and TRBJ1-2, with TRBD1 identical over 9 bases. The CDR3 is 14 amino acids. The J segment lost 9 bases and the V segment lost 5 bases, leaving 10 bases of the junction unmatched. Germline CDR1 is MNHEY and CDR2 is SVGAGI. CDR3 coding DNA: TGTGCCAGCAGTACCGGGACAGGGTCCGAAAGCTACACCTTC. Translated, it gives CASSTGTGSESYTF.

This chain links TRBV7-6 with TRBJ2-6; D remains unclear. The CDR3 runs 16 residues. The germline V gene encodes CDR1 SGHVS and CDR2 FNYEAQ. V lost 5 bases to trimming and J lost 0 bases, with 11 bases between them. The CDR3 DNA sequence: TGTGCCAGCAGCCTAACCCAGGTCTCTGGGGCCAACGTCCTGACTTTC. Translating gives CASSLTQVSGANVLTF.

This clone was detected once. The chain uses TRBV6-6 and TRBJ1-1; TRBD1 matches 7 bases. The CDR3 runs to 13 residues. Germline V gene lookup returns CDR1 MNHNY and CDR2 SVGAGI (reference sequence). Trimming removed 6 bases from V and 4 bases from J; junction bases left unmatched: 5. The CDR3 DNA is TGTGCCAGCAGGACTTCAGGGGGCACTGAAGCTTTCTTT. Protein product: CASRTSGGTEAFF.

This clone was seen a single time. The chain joins TRBV6-1 to TRBJ2-7; D is undetermined. The length of the CDR3 is 13 residues. CDR1 is MNHNS, CDR2 SASEGT, per germline. Trimming pared 4 bases from V and 3 bases from J, leaving 10 bases between. Here the CDR3 reads CASSGQEFYEQYF. In DNA, the CDR3 is TGTGCCAGCAGTGGGCAGGAATTCTACGAGCAGTACTTC.

The chain employs TRBV5-4 and TRBJ2-7; a possible D gene is TRBD2 (6 bases). Trimming removed 1 base at V and 1 base at J, with 9 bases between. There are 14 residues in the CDR3. Germline lookup yields CDR1 SGHNT and CDR2 YYREEE (reference sequence). In nucleotides, the CDR3 is TGTGCCAGCAGCTTGTCTAGCGTATCCTACGAGCAGTACTTC. This gives the protein CASSLSSVSYEQYF.

The V gene is TRBV11-3, the J gene TRBJ1-5; 10 nucleotides agree with TRBD1. Germline V gene data show CDR1 as SGHNT and CDR2 as YENEEA. V was clipped by 3 bases and J by 3 bases; unmatched bases: 2. The CDR3 has 15 amino acids. This CDR3 is CASSLGQGNNQPQHF. As DNA, the CDR3 is TGTGCCAGCAGCTTGGGACAGGGGAACAATCAGCCCCAGCATTTT.

This sequence joins TRBV6-5 and TRBJ2-3; 13 bases line up with TRBD2. The CDR3 extends over 14 amino acids. V lost 5 bases to trimming and J lost 8 bases; unmatched junction nucleotides: 4. CDR1 and CDR2 from the germline V gene are MNHEY and SVGAGI. Here the CDR3 reads CASSTSGGASTQYF. The CDR3 DNA reads as TGTGCCAGCAGTACTAGCGGGGGGGCTAGTACGCAGTATTTT.

V gene TRBV7-9 combines with J gene TRBJ1-5; 8 bases are shared with TRBD1. V lost 1 base to trimming and J lost 1 base; unmatched junction nucleotides: 3. CDR1 and CDR2 from the germline V gene are SEHNR and FQNEAQ (reference sequence). This CDR3 spans 16 amino acids. The CDR3 nucleotides read TGTGCCAGCAGCTTAGGCGGGACAGGAAGCAATCAGCCCCAGCATTTT. Protein sequence: CASSLGGTGSNQPQHF.

The chain links TRBV7-9 to TRBJ1-4, with 7 bases aligning to TRBD1. In germline, CDR1 is SEHNR, CDR2 FQNEAQ (reference sequence). The CDR3 is 15 residues long. The V gene end was trimmed by 5 bases and the J gene end by 0 bases; junction bases not matched to a gene: 3. CDR3: CASSAGTATNEKLFF. The CDR3 DNA sequence: TGTGCCAGCAGCGCGGGGACAGCAACTAATGAAAAACTGTTTTTT.

This chain connects TRBV6-5 to TRBJ1-4, with TRBD1 matching over 7 bases. The ends lost 8 bases at V and 0 bases at J; junction bases unmatched: 6. The germline gives CDR1 MNHEY, CDR2 SVGAGI. The CDR3 is 15 residues long. The chain's CDR3 is CASGRTGATNEKLFF. CDR3 in DNA: TGTGCCAGCGGAAGGACAGGAGCAACTAATGAAAAACTGTTTTTT.

The V and J genes are TRBV5-4 and TRBJ2-3; TRBD2 matches 8 bases. This CDR3 is 15 amino acids long. J lost 1 base, V lost 2 bases, and 3 bases had no gene match. Germline CDR1 reads SGHNT; CDR2 reads YYREEE (reference sequence). The CDR3 is CASSFGAGGTDTQYF. CDR3 sequence (DNA): TGTGCCAGCAGCTTCGGAGCGGGGGGCACAGATACGCAGTATTTT.

This clone was seen a single time. The rearrangement uses TRBV6-5 and TRBJ2-5; D remains ambiguous. The end of the DNA is better explained by TRBJ2-7, so the J call may be wrong. The germline CDR1 and CDR2 sequences are MNHEY and SVGAGI. The CDR3 spans 16 residues. The CDR3 loop reads CASSYSVARSPYEQYF. CDR3 nucleotide sequence: TGTGCCAGCAGTTACTCCGTCGCGCGATCCCCATACGAGCAGTACTTC.

This chain connects TRBV7-9 to TRBJ1-1; 9 nucleotides line up with TRBD1. This CDR3 has 17 residues. In germline, CDR1 is SEHNR, CDR2 FQNEAQ (reference sequence). V lost 4 bases, J lost 5 bases, and 14 bases stayed unmatched. The CDR3, as DNA: TGTGCCAGCAGCTCCCCCTGGGAGGGACAGGGAAGGACTGAAGCTTTCTTT. This gives the protein CASSSPWEGQGRTEAFF.

The CDR3 sequence: CASSLVQAGGGEQYF. Written as DNA, the CDR3 is TGCGCCAGCAGCTTGGTACAGGCCGGCGGGGGGGAGCAGTACTTC. This chain uses TRBV5-1 with TRBJ2-7; 8 positions match TRBD2. Looked up from germline, CDR1 is SGHRS and CDR2 is YFSETQ. The CDR3 spans 15 residues. J lost 7 bases, V lost 0 bases, and 9 bases had no gene match. The full variable domain, its missing parts supplied by reference TRBV5-1 and TRBJ2-7, is KAGVTQTPRYLIKTRGQQVTLSCSPISGHRSVSWYQQTPGQGLQFLFEYFSETQRNKGNFPGRFSGRQFSNSRSEMNVSTLELGDSALYLCASSLVQAGGGEQYFGPGTRLTVT.

V and J are TRBV7-2 and TRBJ1-5; D possibly corresponds to TRBD1 (6 bases). Germline V gives CDR1 SGHTA, CDR2 FQGNSA. V was shortened by 4 bases and J by 2 bases, with 12 bases between the two germline ends. This CDR3 spans 15 amino acids. CDR3 nucleotides: TGTGCCAGCAGCTCTACAGGGAACGGCAATCAGCCCCAGCATTTT. As protein: CASSSTGNGNQPQHF.

In this sample, this clone turned up once. The chain combines TRBV29-1 with TRBJ2-3; 7 nucleotides line up with TRBD2. Germline lookup yields CDR1 SQVTM and CDR2 ANQGSEA. The junction had 7 bases not matched to a gene; V was cut back by 4 bases and J by 0 bases. The CDR3 length is 15 residues. CDR3 protein: CSVARSGISTDTQYF. In nucleotides, the CDR3 is TGCAGCGTTGCCAGAAGCGGGATCAGCACAGATACGCAGTATTTT.

The gene calls are TRBV18 and TRBJ2-5, with TRBD2 matching over 11 bases. The DNA end favors TRBJ2-7, so the J call may be wrong. Germline V gene lookup returns CDR1 KGHSH and CDR2 LQKENI. The CDR3 runs to 15 residues. The CDR3 spells CASSPILAGVSEQYF. CDR3 bases: TGTGCCAGCTCACCCATACTAGCGGGGGTATCCGAGCAGTACTTC.

This chain links TRBV7-6 with TRBJ2-7, with 10 bases fitting TRBD2. There are 14 residues in the CDR3. Germline CDR1 reads SGHVS; CDR2 reads FNYEAQ. Losses at the gene ends were 5 bases for V and 3 bases for J; bases not matched to a gene: 4. The CDR3 coding sequence is TGTGCCAGCAGCCGGATAGCGGGGGGCTACGAGCAGTACTTC. It encodes CASSRIAGGYEQYF.

This clone was seen a few times. The chain links TRBV30 to TRBJ1-1; D gene ambiguous. The CDR3 sequence is 11 residues long. Trimming removed 0 bases from V and 5 bases from J, with 4 bases in between. CDR1 is GTSNPN, CDR2 SVGIG, per germline (reference sequence). The CDR3 reads CAWSVETEAFF. For the CDR3, the DNA is TGTGCCTGGAGTGTAGAGACTGAAGCTTTCTTT.

V is TRBV5-1 and J is TRBJ1-2, with 7 nucleotides matching TRBD1. This CDR3 has 14 amino acids. In germline, CDR1 is SGHRS, CDR2 YFSETQ. J lost 6 bases, V lost 6 bases, and 11 bases had no gene match. This CDR3 is CASIAPGTVHGYTF. The DNA for the CDR3 is TGCGCCAGCATTGCCCCCGGGACAGTGCATGGCTACACCTTC. Combining the CDR3 with reference TRBV5-1 and TRBJ1-2 gives the whole variable domain KAGVTQTPRYLIKTRGQQVTLSCSPISGHRSVSWYQQTPGQGLQFLFEYFSETQRNKGNFPGRFSGRQFSNSRSEMNVSTLELGDSALYLCASIAPGTVHGYTFGSGTRLTVV.

J is TRBJ2-1 and V is TRBV19; tentatively, D is TRBD1 (5 bases). Germline-derived CDR1 and CDR2 are LNHDA and SQIVND (reference sequence). The CDR3 length is 14 residues. Between the trimmed V and J ends, which lost 5 bases and 6 bases, there was a span of 14 bases. CDR3 nucleotide sequence: TGTGCCAGTAGTGGGCTGGACATAGTCAATGAGCAGTTCTTC. Protein sequence: CASSGLDIVNEQFF.

This chain uses TRBV2 with TRBJ2-6; D not certain. The V and J ends lost 6 bases and 2 bases respectively, with 17 bases between them. The CDR3 contains 17 residues. Germline V gene data show CDR1 as SNHLY and CDR2 as FYNNEI. In DNA form, the CDR3 reads TGTGCCAGCAGCCCCGAAGTACGGTTCGCTGGGGCCAACGTCCTGACTTTC. Its translation: CASSPEVRFAGANVLTF.

CDR3 nucleotides: TGTGCCAGCAGCTTCGGTGACAGGGCCCTCTCCTACGAGCAGTACTTC. Translating it yields CASSFGDRALSYEQYF. This chain uses TRBV7-9 with TRBJ2-7, with 7 nucleotides matching TRBD1. The CDR3 is 16 amino acids. The V gene end was trimmed by 3 bases and the J gene end by 0 bases; junction bases not matched to a gene: 8. The germline CDR1 and CDR2 sequences are SEHNR and FQNEAQ (reference sequence).

V and J are TRBV18 and TRBJ1-5, with TRBD1 as a possible D gene (6 bases). The CDR3 consists of 14 residues. V gave up 1 base and J gave up 2 bases, with 6 bases separating them. Germline V gene lookup returns CDR1 KGHSH and CDR2 LQKENI. The CDR3 is CASSPRQGNQPQHF. CDR3 coding DNA: TGTGCCAGCTCACCACGACAGGGCAATCAGCCCCAGCATTTT.

The rearrangement links TRBV7-9 to TRBJ1-1; a weak D match, TRBD1 (5 bases). This CDR3 spans 13 amino acids. Between the trimmed V and J ends, which lost 3 bases and 3 bases, there was a span of 8 bases. Looked up from germline, CDR1 is SEHNR and CDR2 is FQNEAQ (reference sequence). CDR3 DNA: TGTGCCAGCAGCTTGGGGGGAGACACTGAAGCTTTCTTT. This gives the protein CASSLGGDTEAFF. Combining the CDR3 with reference TRBV7-9 and TRBJ1-1 gives the whole variable domain DTGVSQNPRHKITKRGQNVTFRCDPISEHNRLYWYRQTLGQGPEFLTYFQNEAQLEKSRLLSDRFSAERPKGSFSTLEIQRTEQGDSAMYLCASSLGGDTEAFFGQGTRLTVV.